These 26 T cell receptor beta chains came from one sample sequenced in a study of cytomegalovirus exposure and HLA in healthy donors. The data were produced by immunoSEQ multiplex PCR, yet TCRdb's version contains in-frame clones alone and is incomplete. The data show 200,000 to 250,000 clones, approximately 87% seen once. Sequencing was done on a sample of PBMCs. Receptors originate from a woman aged 18-29 years in good health and CMV-seronegative.

The V call is TRBV27, the J call TRBJ2-1; 7 bases map to TRBD1. The CDR3 covers 14 residues. J lost 6 bases, V lost 4 bases, and 6 bases had no gene match. The germline gives CDR1 MNHEY, CDR2 SMNVEV (reference sequence). CDR3: CASSCLGQPNEQFF. The DNA of the CDR3 is TGTGCCAGCAGTTGCCTGGGACAGCCCAATGAGCAGTTCTTC.

The J gene is TRBJ2-1, the V gene TRBV27; a weak D match, TRBD2 (6 bases). The germline CDR1 and CDR2 sequences are MNHEY and SMNVEV (reference sequence). The CDR3 extends over 16 amino acids. V was shortened by 6 bases and J by 3 bases, with 18 bases between the two germline ends. The CDR3 DNA is TGTGCCAGCAGCCCACCCGGGGGACCGGGCTACAATGAGCAGTTCTTC. Amino acids: CASSPPGGPGYNEQFF.

This chain links TRBV19 with TRBJ2-7; 8 bases agree with TRBD1. The CDR3 covers 12 residues. Germline assignment: CDR1 LNHDA and CDR2 SQIVND (reference sequence). The V gene end was trimmed by 5 bases and the J gene end by 7 bases; junction bases not matched to a gene: 4. CDR3 sequence: CASSVRQGEQYF. The CDR3 nucleotides are TGTGCCAGTAGTGTGAGACAGGGGGAGCAGTACTTC.

The CDR3 coding sequence is TGTGCCACCAGCAGAGATATCCATCGGGTGGGGCCCAACAATGAGCAGTTCTTC. The encoded protein is CATSRDIHRVGPNNEQFF. The chain is built from TRBV15 and TRBJ2-1; D is perhaps TRBD1 (5 bases). This CDR3 comprises 18 residues. The V end was cut by 0 bases, the J end by 5 bases, with 20 bases between. Germline CDR1 LNHNV, CDR2 YYDKDF (reference sequence). The full variable domain, in which reference TRBV15 and TRBJ2-1 provide the parts outside the CDR3, is DAMVIQNPRYQVTQFGKPVTLSCSQTLNHNVMYWYQQKSSQAPKLLFHYYDKDFNNEADTPDNFQSRRPNTSFCFLDIRSPGLGDTAMYLCATSRDIHRVGPNNEQFFGPGTRLTVL.

The V gene is TRBV11-2, the J gene TRBJ1-2; TRBD1 is a possible D gene (6 bases). In germline, CDR1 is SGHAT, CDR2 FQNNGV. The CDR3 spans 17 residues. Trimming took off 5 bases at V and 8 bases at J, with 27 bases between the two ends. The CDR3 nucleotides read TGTGCCAGCAGCCCGATCAGCCGCGGGGGGCCCCTGAGAGGCTACACCTTC. Translated, it gives CASSPISRGGPLRGYTF.

This chain links TRBV10-2 with TRBJ2-1, with TRBD2 identical over 10 bases. This CDR3 region has 14 residues. Germline values: CDR1 WSHSY, CDR2 SAAADI. The V gene end was trimmed by 7 bases and the J gene end by 6 bases; junction bases not matched to a gene: 6. For the CDR3, the DNA is TGCGCCAGCACCCGAGCGGGGGGGCGCAATGAGCAGTTCTTC. This codes for CASTRAGGRNEQFF.

V is TRBV11-2 and J is TRBJ1-5, with TRBD1 as a possible D gene (6 bases). CDR3 size: 17 residues. V was clipped by 3 bases and J by 0 bases, with 15 bases between them. In germline, CDR1 is SGHAT, CDR2 FQNNGV. CDR3 DNA sequence: TGTGCCAGCAGCTTTATAGAAGGGACATATAGCAATCAGCCCCAGCATTTT. Its translation is CASSFIEGTYSNQPQHF.

The genes are TRBV7-8 and TRBJ2-7, with no clear D. V dropped 6 bases and J dropped 0 bases, with 18 bases sitting between them. The CDR3 totals 16 residues. The germline gives CDR1 SGHVS, CDR2 FQNEAQ. The CDR3 DNA reads TGTGCCAGCAGTAAACCGCGGTGGCAAAGCTCCTACGAGCAGTACTTC. It is translated as CASSKPRWQSSYEQYF.

The genes are TRBV25-1 and TRBJ2-5, with TRBD1 as a possible D gene (5 bases). V was clipped by 5 bases and J by 0 bases, with 10 bases between them. The CDR3 sequence is 14 residues long. From germline, CDR1 is MGHDK and CDR2 SYGVNS. Written as DNA, the CDR3 is TGTGCCAGCAGTAGGTTGACAGACCAAGAGACCCAGTACTTC. Protein sequence: CASSRLTDQETQYF.

The chain is built from TRBV18 and TRBJ1-1; tentatively, D is TRBD1 (6 bases). The germline V and J ends were trimmed by 1 base and 4 bases, with 10 bases remaining between them. The germline CDR1 and CDR2 sequences are KGHSH and LQKENI. The CDR3 is 14 residues long. The CDR3 DNA follows: TGTGCCAGCTCACCACAGGGGGAGGGCACTGAAGCTTTCTTT. Amino acid sequence: CASSPQGEGTEAFF.

This clone was found a few times. V is TRBV7-7 and J is TRBJ2-5; 11 positions agree with TRBD2. CDR1 and CDR2 from the germline V gene are SSHAT and FNYEAQ (reference sequence). Trimming cost V 5 bases and J 3 bases; bases outside gene matches: 2. The CDR3 loop spans 14 amino acids. This CDR3 is CASSPLAGEETQYF. CDR3 bases: TGTGCCAGCAGCCCACTAGCGGGAGAAGAGACCCAGTACTTC. Variable domain in full (rest from reference TRBV7-7 and TRBJ2-5): GAGVSQSPRYKVTKRGQDVTLRCDPISSHATLYWYQQALGQGPEFLTYFNYEAQPDKSGLPSDRFSAERPEGSISTLTIQRTEQRDSAMYRCASSPLAGEETQYFGPGTRLLVL.

This clone was counted only a few times. The CDR3 loop reads CASRGTGGGAEAFF. CDR3 sequence (DNA): TGTGCCAGCAGAGGGACAGGCGGAGGTGCTGAAGCTTTCTTT. This chain uses TRBV27 with TRBJ1-1; 8 positions agree with TRBD1. This CDR3 has 14 residues. V gave up 6 bases and J gave up 6 bases; unmatched junction bases: 9. Germline CDR1 MNHEY, CDR2 SMNVEV (reference sequence).

There are a few counts of this clone. The rearrangement joins TRBV5-1 to TRBJ2-7, with D perhaps matching TRBD2 (6 bases). The CDR3 runs to 11 residues. The V gene lost 3 bases and the J gene lost 13 bases, with 14 bases spanning the gap. Germline lookup yields CDR1 SGHRS and CDR2 YFSETQ. The CDR3 protein is CASSSGTAEYF. The CDR3, as DNA: TGCGCCAGCAGCTCCGGGACTGCGGAATACTTC.

This clone was seen a single time. The V and J genes are TRBV5-1 and TRBJ2-3, with 8 bases fitting TRBD1. There are 14 residues in the CDR3. The ends lost 7 bases at V and 4 bases at J; junction bases unmatched: 8. Germline V gene lookup returns CDR1 SGHRS and CDR2 YFSETQ. The DNA for the CDR3 is TGCGCCAGCGACGCAGGGGGCTTAGCAGATACGCAGTATTTT. Amino acid sequence: CASDAGGLADTQYF.

The rearrangement links TRBV4-1 to TRBJ2-3; D is unresolved. This CDR3 is 17 amino acids long. Per the germline V gene, CDR1 is MGHRA and CDR2 is YSYEKL. V lost 1 base, J lost 0 bases, and 14 bases lay in between. CDR3 in DNA: TGCGCCAGCAGCCAAGTATTCGCGGCGTCTAGCACAGATACGCAGTATTTT. This translates into CASSQVFAASSTDTQYF.

The chain joins TRBV27 to TRBJ2-1; D may be TRBD2 (6 bases). Per germline, CDR1 MNHEY and CDR2 SMNVEV (reference sequence). Trimming removed 5 bases from V and 15 bases from J, with 17 bases in between. The CDR3 totals 12 residues. The CDR3 sequence is CASSPPAGQPFF. The CDR3 DNA sequence: TGTGCCAGCAGTCCCCCAGCGGGTCAGCCGTTCTTC.

V gene TRBV27 combines with J gene TRBJ2-7; perhaps TRBD2 as D (7 bases). Germline V gene data show CDR1 as MNHEY and CDR2 as SMNVEV (reference sequence). There are 12 residues in the CDR3. V lost 2 bases and J 7 bases, leaving 9 bases between the germline ends. In DNA form, the CDR3 reads TGTGCCAGCAGTTTAAGGGGGGGAGAGCAGTACTTC. Translation gives CASSLRGGEQYF.

Regarding this clone: Other DNA sequences in the same sample also yield this CDR3. The rearrangement uses TRBV6-5 and TRBJ1-1, with 9 bases aligning to TRBD1. Germline CDR1 is MNHEY and CDR2 is SVGAGI. The CDR3 is 15 residues long. V lost 0 bases to trimming and J lost 3 bases; unmatched junction nucleotides: 2. The CDR3 spells CASSYSGQGYTEAFF. CDR3 DNA: TGTGCCAGCAGTTACTCAGGACAGGGGTACACTGAAGCTTTCTTT.

The chain carries TRBV30 and TRBJ2-1; 8 bases line up with TRBD1. The CDR3 extends over 15 amino acids. The junction had 13 bases not matched to a gene; V was cut back by 4 bases and J by 8 bases. CDR1 and CDR2 from the germline V gene are GTSNPN and SVGIG (reference sequence). The CDR3 DNA is TGTGCCTGGACCCAGACAGGGGACCCTTGGGATGAGCAGTTCTTC. It yields the protein CAWTQTGDPWDEQFF.

This chain links TRBV5-1 with TRBJ2-7; TRBD1 agrees at 7 bases. Unmatched junction bases numbered 4, after V lost 2 bases and J lost 2 bases. Germline V gene data show CDR1 as SGHRS and CDR2 as YFSETQ. The CDR3 has 14 amino acids. The CDR3 DNA sequence: TGCGCCAGCAGCTTTTCAGGGGGAGCCTACGAGCAGTACTTC. It yields the protein CASSFSGGAYEQYF.

The CDR3 sequence: CAISGSPRGTSNQPQHF. The CDR3 bases are TGTGCCATCAGTGGTTCCCCAAGAGGGACCTCCAATCAGCCCCAGCATTTT. This chain joins TRBV10-3 and TRBJ1-5, with a tentative D call TRBD1 (5 bases). The CDR3 consists of 17 residues. Trimming left V 4 bases short and J 3 bases short, with 19 bases between. From germline, CDR1 is ENHRY and CDR2 SYGVKD.

The chain uses TRBV29-1 and TRBJ1-1; 10 bases are shared with TRBD1. Germline V CDR1 and CDR2: SQVTM, ANQGSEA. This CDR3 comprises 17 residues. The junction had 12 bases not matched to a gene; V was cut back by 5 bases and J by 0 bases. The CDR3 sequence: CSVSGTGARTMNTEAFF. DNA for the CDR3: TGCAGCGTTTCCGGGACAGGGGCCCGGACAATGAACACTGAAGCTTTCTTT.

The count of this clone is one. V is TRBV2 and J is TRBJ2-1; the D is unclear. Trimming took 7 bases from V and 10 from J, leaving 11 bases between them. The CDR3 extends over 11 amino acids. CDR1 is SNHLY, CDR2 FYNNEI, per germline. CDR3 sequence: CASTSDVEQFF. The CDR3 DNA reads as TGTGCCAGCACCTCCGACGTGGAGCAGTTCTTC.

J is TRBJ1-6 and V is TRBV13; no clear D. CDR3 length equals 12 residues. V lost 6 bases and J lost 10, with 10 bases in between. Germline V gene sequence: CDR1 PRHDT, CDR2 FYEKMQ (reference sequence). This CDR3 reads CASREMGSPLHF. DNA of the CDR3: TGTGCCAGCAGAGAGATGGGATCACCCCTCCACTTT.

This chain uses TRBV18 with TRBJ1-1; 7 nucleotides match TRBD1. Trimming at V came to 1 base and at J to 1 base, leaving 9 bases not matched to a gene. The V gene's germline CDR1 is KGHSH and CDR2 LQKENI. CDR3 length: 17 amino acids. CDR3 residues: CASSPQTSGGQNTEAFF. The CDR3 DNA follows: TGTGCCAGCTCACCACAAACATCAGGGGGTCAGAACACTGAAGCTTTCTTT.

The chain uses TRBV30 and TRBJ1-5; 9 bases fit TRBD1. Germline assignment: CDR1 GTSNPN and CDR2 SVGIG (reference sequence). There are 15 residues in the CDR3. J gave up 5 bases and V 5 bases, and 10 bases lay outside the gene matches. The CDR3 DNA reads TGTGCCTGGCCCCGGGACAGGGAGAAAGATCAGCCCCAGCATTTT. Its protein product is CAWPRDREKDQPQHF.